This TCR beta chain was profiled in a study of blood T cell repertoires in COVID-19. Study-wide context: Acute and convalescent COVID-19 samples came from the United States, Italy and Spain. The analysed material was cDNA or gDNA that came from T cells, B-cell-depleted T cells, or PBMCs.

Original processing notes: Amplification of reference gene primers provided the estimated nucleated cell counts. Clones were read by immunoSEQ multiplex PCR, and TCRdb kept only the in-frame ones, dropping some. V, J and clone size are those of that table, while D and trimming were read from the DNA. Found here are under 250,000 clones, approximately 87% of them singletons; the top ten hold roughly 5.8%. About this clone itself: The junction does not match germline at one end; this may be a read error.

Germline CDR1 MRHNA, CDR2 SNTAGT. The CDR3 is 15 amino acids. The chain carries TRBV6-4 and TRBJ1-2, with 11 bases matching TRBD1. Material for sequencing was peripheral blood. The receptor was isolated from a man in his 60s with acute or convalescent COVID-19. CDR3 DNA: TGTGCCAGCAGGGACTCCGGGACAGGGGGCTATGGCTACACCTTC. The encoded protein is CASRDSGTGGYGYTF.